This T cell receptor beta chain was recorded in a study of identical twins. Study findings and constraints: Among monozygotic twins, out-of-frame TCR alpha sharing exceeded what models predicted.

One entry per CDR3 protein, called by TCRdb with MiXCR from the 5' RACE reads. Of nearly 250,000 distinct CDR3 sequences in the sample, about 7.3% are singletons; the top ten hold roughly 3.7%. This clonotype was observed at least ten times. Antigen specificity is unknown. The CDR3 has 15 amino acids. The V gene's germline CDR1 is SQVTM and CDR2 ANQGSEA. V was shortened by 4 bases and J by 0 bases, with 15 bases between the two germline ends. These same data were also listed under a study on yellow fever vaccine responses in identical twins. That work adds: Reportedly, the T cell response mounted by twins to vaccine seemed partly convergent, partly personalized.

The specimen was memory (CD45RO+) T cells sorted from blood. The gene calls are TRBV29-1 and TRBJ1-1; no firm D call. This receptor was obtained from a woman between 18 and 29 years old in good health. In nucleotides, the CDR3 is TGCAGCGTTGTATCGGGAGGACGGTTGAACACTGAAGCTTTCTTT. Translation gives CSVVSGGRLNTEAFF.